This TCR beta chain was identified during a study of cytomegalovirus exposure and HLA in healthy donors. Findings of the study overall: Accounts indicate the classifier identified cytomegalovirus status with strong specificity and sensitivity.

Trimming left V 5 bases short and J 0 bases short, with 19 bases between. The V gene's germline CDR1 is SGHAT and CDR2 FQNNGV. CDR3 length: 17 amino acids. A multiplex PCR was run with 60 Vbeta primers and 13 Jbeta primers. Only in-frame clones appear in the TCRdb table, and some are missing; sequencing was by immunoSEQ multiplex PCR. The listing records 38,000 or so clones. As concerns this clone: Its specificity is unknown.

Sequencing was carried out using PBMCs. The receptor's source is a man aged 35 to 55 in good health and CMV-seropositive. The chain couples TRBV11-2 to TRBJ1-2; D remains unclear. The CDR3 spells CASSPKANPVANYGYTF. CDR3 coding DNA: TGTGCCAGCAGCCCCAAAGCGAATCCCGTAGCTAACTATGGCTACACCTTC.